The rows below give T cell receptor beta chains drawn from one sample of a study of blood T cell repertoires in COVID-19. Using immunoSEQ multiplex PCR, the repertoire was profiled, and TCRdb retains in-frame clones only, with some absent. The table has approximately 150,000 clones, approximately 87% seen once. Sequences were obtained from peripheral blood. The receptors come from a woman aged 45-65 years with active or convalescent COVID-19. Each CDR3 is given with its conserved first and last residue. A D gene is named only where the DNA matches it firmly. Size is omitted from some rows. Given values are once, few, many or a class for expanded clones.

size,V,J,D,CDR3
NA,TRBV9,TRBJ2-5,NA,CASSGQNQETQYF
NA,TRBV6-2/TRBV6-3,TRBJ2-1,TRBD2,CASSYQAGGPFNEQFF
NA,TRBV5-1,TRBJ2-7,NA,CASSLVQNPYEQYF
NA,TRBV7-6,TRBJ1-2,NA,CASSLEGANYGYTF
once,TRBV7-3,TRBJ1-6,NA,CASSATGQTPLHF
NA,TRBV5-1,TRBJ1-3,NA,CASSLGGELRNTIYF
NA,TRBV7-6,TRBJ1-5,NA,CASSLVGGQPQHF
NA,TRBV28,TRBJ1-6,TRBD1,CASSIGQGYRSPLHF
NA,TRBV2,TRBJ2-2,TRBD1,CASRAGTVNTGELFF
NA,TRBV29-1,TRBJ2-2,NA,CSAMNTGELFF
NA,TRBV6-5,TRBJ2-3,NA,CASSLNSGYRTDTQYF
NA,TRBV5-5,TRBJ1-2,NA,CASSPDSNYGYTF
NA,TRBV7-8,TRBJ2-3,NA,CASSPVERRADTQYF
NA,TRBV7-2,TRBJ2-4,TRBD1,CASSFRGRGEVWYF
NA,TRBV30,TRBJ2-7,TRBD1,CACPGQGYYEQYF
NA,TRBV12-3/TRBV12-4,TRBJ2-7,NA,CASSLFGEQYF
once,TRBV3-1/TRBV3-2,TRBJ2-7,NA,CASSQEVYTSRPFDEQYF
NA,TRBV6-2/TRBV6-3,TRBJ1-2,TRBD1,CASSVDRGRGYTF
NA,TRBV4-2,TRBJ2-1,NA,CASSHPRGGVTYNEQFF
NA,TRBV6-2/TRBV6-3,TRBJ2-2,NA,CASSLRKNTGELFF
NA,TRBV7-2,TRBJ1-2,TRBD1,CASSLVPGQGGYGYTF
NA,TRBV27,TRBJ1-3,NA,CATRGLTGNTIYF
NA,TRBV10-3,TRBJ2-5,TRBD1,CAISETGTEETQYF
NA,TRBV30,TRBJ1-1,NA,CAWSSGVDTEAFF